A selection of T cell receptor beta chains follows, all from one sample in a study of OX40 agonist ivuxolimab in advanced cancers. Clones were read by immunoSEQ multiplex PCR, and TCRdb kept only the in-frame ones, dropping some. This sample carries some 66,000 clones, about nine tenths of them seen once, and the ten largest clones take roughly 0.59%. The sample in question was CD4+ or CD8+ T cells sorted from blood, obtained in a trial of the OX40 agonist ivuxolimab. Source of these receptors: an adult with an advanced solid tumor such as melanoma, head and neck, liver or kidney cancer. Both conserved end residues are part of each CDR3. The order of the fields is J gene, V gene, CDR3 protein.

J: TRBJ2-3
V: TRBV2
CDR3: CASSAGGPTDTQYF

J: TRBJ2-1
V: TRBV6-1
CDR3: CASSDPGVGQFF

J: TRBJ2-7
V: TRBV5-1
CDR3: CASSLDPGKGEQYF

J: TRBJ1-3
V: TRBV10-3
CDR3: CAISDPGWDTIYF

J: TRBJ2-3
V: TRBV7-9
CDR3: CASSLFSGDTQYF

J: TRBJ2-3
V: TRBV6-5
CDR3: CASSWRVPTDTQYF

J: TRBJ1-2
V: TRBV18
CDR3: CASSPRQVEGYTF

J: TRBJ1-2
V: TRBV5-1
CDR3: CASSLALTGDLNYGYTF

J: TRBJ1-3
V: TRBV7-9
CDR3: CASSSNRGSGNTIYF

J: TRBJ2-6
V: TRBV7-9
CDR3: CASSPRDRVAGANVLTF

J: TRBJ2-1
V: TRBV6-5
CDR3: CASSNGNEQFF

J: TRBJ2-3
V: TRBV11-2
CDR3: CASSGRQLGGASTDTQYF

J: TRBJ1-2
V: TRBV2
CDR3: CASSGGNYGYTF

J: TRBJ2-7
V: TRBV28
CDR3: CASSSGLAGGRREQYF

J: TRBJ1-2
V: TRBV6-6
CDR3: CASSLGQNRNGYTF

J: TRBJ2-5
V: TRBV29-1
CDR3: CSVEHGAVPETQYF

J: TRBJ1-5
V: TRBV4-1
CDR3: CASSQESSRGLSNQPQHF

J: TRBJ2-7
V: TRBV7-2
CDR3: CASSWTSGGYEQYF

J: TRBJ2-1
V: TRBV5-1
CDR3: CASSRDRGYEQFF

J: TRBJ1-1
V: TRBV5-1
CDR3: CASSLEGLNTEAFF

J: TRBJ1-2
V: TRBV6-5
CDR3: CASSNDREHYGYTF

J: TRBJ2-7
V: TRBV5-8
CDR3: CASSLEPLYEQYF

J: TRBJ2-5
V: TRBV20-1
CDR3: CSTSRGETQYF

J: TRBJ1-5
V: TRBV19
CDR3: CASKEGQVGNQPQHF

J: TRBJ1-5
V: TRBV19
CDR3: CASSSQGAQTPQHF

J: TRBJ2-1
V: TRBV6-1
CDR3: CASSELGAEQFF

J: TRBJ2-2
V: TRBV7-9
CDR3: CASSLNTGELFF

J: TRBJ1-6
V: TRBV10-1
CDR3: CASRASGTGSLHF

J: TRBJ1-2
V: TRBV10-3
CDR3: CAISEPTGYGYTF

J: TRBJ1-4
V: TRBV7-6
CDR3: CASSLGQGFNEKLFF

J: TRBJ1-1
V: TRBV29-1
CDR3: CSAVGQMNTEAFF

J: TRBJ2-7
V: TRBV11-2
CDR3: CASSLGQYYEQYF

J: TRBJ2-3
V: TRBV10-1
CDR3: CASSDGSTDTQYF

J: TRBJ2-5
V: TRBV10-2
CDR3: CASSESRGAEGETQYF

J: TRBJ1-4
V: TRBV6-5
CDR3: CASSYRHAGDEKLFF

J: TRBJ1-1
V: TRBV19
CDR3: CASSMRDLRNTEAFF

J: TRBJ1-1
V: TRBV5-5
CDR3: CASSLRSETEAFF

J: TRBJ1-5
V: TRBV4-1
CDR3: CASSQERVGQLMFYSNQPQHF

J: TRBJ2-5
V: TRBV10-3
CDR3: CAISAFGASGGPQRGSQYF

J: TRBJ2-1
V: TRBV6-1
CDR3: CASRDDPYNEQFF

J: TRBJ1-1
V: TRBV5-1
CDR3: CASSLGQYGGTEAFF

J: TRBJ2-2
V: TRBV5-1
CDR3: CASGRTGGDLLFF

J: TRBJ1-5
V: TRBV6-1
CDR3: CASRTGGLDQPQHF

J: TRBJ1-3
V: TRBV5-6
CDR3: CASSRRGPDGNTIYF